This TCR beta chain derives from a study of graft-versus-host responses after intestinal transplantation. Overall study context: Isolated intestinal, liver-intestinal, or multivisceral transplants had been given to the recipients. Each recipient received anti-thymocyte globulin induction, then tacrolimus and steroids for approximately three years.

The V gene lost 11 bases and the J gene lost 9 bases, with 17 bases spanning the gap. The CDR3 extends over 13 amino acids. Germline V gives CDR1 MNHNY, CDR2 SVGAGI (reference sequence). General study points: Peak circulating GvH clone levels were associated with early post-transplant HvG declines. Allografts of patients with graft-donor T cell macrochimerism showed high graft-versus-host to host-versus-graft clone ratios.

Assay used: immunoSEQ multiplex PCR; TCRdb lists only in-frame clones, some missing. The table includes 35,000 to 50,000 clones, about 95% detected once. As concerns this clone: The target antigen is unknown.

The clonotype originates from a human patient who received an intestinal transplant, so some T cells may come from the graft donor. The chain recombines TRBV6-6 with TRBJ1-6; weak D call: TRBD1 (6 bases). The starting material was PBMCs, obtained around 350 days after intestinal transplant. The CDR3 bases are TGTGCCGTCCGAGGGGGTGTAAGTTCACCCCTCCACTTT. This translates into CAVRGGVSSPLHF.